This T cell receptor (beta chain) came from a study of control samples from healthy donors and cancer patients. Libraries were prepared by immunoSEQ multiplex PCR; TCRdb keeps only in-frame clonotypes and omits some of them. The sample yields 40,000 to 65,000 clones, around 90% seen once. This TCR was recovered from a man in his 60s with head and neck cancer. What was sequenced was PBMCs.

The CDR3 loop reads CASSPNRDQPQHF. Here the CDR3 DNA reads TGTGCCAGCTCACCGAACAGGGATCAGCCCCAGCATTTT. The rearrangement uses TRBV18 and TRBJ1-5, with a possible D match to TRBD1 (6 bases). The germline V gene encodes CDR1 KGHSH and CDR2 LQKENI. V gave up 3 bases and J gave up 5 bases, with 8 bases separating them. The CDR3 length is 13 residues.